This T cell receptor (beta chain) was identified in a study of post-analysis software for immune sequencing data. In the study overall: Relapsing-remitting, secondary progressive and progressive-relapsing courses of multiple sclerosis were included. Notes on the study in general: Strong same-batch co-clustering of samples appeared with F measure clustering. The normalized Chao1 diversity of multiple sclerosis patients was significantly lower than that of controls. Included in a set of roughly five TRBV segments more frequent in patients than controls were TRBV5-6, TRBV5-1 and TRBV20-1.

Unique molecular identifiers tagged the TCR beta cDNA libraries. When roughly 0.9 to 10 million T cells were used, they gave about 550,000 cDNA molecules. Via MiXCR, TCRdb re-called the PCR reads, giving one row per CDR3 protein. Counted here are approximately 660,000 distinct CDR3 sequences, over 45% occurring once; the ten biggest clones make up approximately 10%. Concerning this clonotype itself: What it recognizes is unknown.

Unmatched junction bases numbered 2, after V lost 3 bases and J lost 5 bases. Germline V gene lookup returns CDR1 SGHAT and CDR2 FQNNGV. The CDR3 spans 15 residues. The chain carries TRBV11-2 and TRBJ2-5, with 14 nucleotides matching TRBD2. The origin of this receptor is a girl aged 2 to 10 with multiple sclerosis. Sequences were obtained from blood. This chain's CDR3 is CASSLTSGGAETQYF. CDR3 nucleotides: TGTGCCAGCAGCTTGACTAGCGGGGGGGCTGAGACCCAGTACTTC.